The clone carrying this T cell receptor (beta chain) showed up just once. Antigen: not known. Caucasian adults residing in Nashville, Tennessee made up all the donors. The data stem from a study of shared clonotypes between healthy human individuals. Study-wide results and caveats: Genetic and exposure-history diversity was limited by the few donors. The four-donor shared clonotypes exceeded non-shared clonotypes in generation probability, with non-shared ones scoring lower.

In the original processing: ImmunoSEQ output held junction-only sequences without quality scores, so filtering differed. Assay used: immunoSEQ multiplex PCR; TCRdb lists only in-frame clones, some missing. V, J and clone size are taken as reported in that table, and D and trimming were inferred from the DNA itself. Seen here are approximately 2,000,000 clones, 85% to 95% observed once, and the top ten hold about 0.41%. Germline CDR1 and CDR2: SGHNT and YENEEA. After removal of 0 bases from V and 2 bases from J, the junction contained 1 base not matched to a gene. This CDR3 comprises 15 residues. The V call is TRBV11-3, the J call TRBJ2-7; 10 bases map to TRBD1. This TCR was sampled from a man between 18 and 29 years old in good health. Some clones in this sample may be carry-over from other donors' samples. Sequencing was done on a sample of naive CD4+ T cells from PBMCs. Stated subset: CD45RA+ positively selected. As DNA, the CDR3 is TGTGCCAGCAGCTTAGACGGGACAGGGGCCTACGAGCAGTACTTC. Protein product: CASSLDGTGAYEQYF.